This T cell receptor beta chain emerged from a study of T cell changes during pregnancy in multiple sclerosis. Only in-frame clones appear in the TCRdb table, and some are missing; sequencing was by immunoSEQ multiplex PCR. Among about 20,000 clones listed, 80% to 90% were seen once. V was pared by 2 bases and J by 6 bases, with 11 bases between. The CDR3 totals 14 residues. CDR1 MRHNA and CDR2 SNTAGT come from the germline V gene. The V gene is TRBV6-4, the J gene TRBJ2-1; possibly TRBD2 for D (5 bases). This receptor was obtained from a female donor in good health, enrolled as a control in a pregnancy study. This sample comprised CD8+ T cells from peripheral blood mononuclear cells, obtained in the second trimester of pregnancy. This CDR3 is CASSDIEGSNEQFF. DNA of the CDR3: TGTGCCAGCAGTGACATAGAGGGTTCCAATGAGCAGTTCTTC.